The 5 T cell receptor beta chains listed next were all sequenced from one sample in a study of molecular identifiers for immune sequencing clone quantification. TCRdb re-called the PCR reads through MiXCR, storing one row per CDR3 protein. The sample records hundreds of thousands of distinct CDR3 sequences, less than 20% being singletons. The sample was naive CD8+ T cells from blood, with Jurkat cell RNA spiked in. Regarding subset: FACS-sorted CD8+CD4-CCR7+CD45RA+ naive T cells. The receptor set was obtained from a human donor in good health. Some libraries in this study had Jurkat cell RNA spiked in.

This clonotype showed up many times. The CDR3 reads CASSSDRASLWAFF. The CDR3 region has the DNA TGTGCCAGCAGCTCGGACAGGGCCAGCCTTTGGGCTTTCTTT. The chain has TRBV7-2 and TRBJ1-1, with 8 nucleotides matching TRBD1. After removal of 4 bases from V and 11 bases from J, the junction contained 12 bases not matched to a gene. Germline CDR1 reads SGHTA; CDR2 reads FQGNSA. The CDR3 covers 14 residues.

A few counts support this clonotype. The CDR3 loop is CASSTQDSGLWETQYF. In DNA, the CDR3 is TGTGCCAGCAGTACTCAAGACAGCGGGCTTTGGGAGACCCAGTACTTC. V usage is TRBV6-6 and J usage is TRBJ2-5; D may be TRBD2 (6 bases). Trimming pared 5 bases from V and 5 bases from J, leaving 21 bases between. The CDR3 runs 16 residues. Germline V gene data show CDR1 as MNHNY and CDR2 as SVGAGI (reference sequence).

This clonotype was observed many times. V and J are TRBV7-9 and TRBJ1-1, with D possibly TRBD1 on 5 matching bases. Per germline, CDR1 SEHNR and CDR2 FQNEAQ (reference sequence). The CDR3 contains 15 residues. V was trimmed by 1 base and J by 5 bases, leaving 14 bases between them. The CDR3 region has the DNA TGTGCCAGCAGCTTAGGGACCCTGGGGGGAACTGAAGCTTTCTTT. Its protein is CASSLGTLGGTEAFF. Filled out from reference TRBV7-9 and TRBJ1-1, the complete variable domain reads DTGVSQNPRHKITKRGQNVTFRCDPISEHNRLYWYRQTLGQGPEFLTYFQNEAQLEKSRLLSDRFSAERPKGSFSTLEIQRTEQGDSAMYLCASSLGTLGGTEAFFGQGTRLTVV.

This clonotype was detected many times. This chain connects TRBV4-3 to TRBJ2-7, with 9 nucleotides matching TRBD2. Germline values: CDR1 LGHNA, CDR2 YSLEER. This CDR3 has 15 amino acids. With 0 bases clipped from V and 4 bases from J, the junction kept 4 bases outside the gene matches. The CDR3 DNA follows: TGCGCCAGCAGCCAAGAGGCAGCGGGGGGTTACGAGCAGTACTTC. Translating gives CASSQEAAGGYEQYF.

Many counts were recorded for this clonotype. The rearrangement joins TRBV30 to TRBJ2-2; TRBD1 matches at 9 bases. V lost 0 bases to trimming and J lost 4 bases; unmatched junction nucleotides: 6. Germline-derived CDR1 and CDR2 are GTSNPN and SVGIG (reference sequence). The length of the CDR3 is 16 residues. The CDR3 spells CAWSVPGQGITGELFF. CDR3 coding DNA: TGTGCCTGGAGTGTACCGGGACAGGGCATCACCGGGGAGCTGTTTTTT.